This is a list of T cell receptor beta chains from one sample in a study of spatial heterogeneity in lung cancer. MiXCR, run by TCRdb on the 5' RACE reads, gives a single entry per CDR3 protein. The repertoire consists of approximately 94,000 distinct CDR3 sequences, with 3.5% to 5% occurring once and the leading ten covering 21%. Here the sequenced sample was lung tumor tissue, taken at surgery. These receptors were obtained from a male donor with early-stage non-small cell lung cancer. Both conserved end residues are part of each CDR3. D genes are given only for firm matches. Expanded clones get a size class; other rows say once, few or many, or leave the size out.

clone_size,j_call,v_call,d_call,cdr3_nt,cdr3_aa
many,TRBJ2-1,TRBV10-3,.,TGTGCCATCAGTGACAGGGGTGGTCACAATGAGCAGTTCTTC,CAISDRGGHNEQFF
.,TRBJ2-6,TRBV24-1,.,TGTGCCACCAGTGGTGGCTCCGGGGCCAACGTCCTGACTTTC,CATSGGSGANVLTF
many,TRBJ2-3,TRBV5-1,.,TGCGCCAGCAGCTTGGCCGATGGGGGCTCCGATACGCAGTATTTT,CASSLADGGSDTQYF
few,TRBJ2-5,TRBV28,.,TGTGCCAGCACCTCATTCGGGCTGAGTCTTAAAGAGACCCAGTACTTC,CASTSFGLSLKETQYF
many,TRBJ2-1,TRBV27,.,TGTGCCAGCAGCTCCCCCTCCCGAAGGGTAAACAATGAGCAGTTCTTC,CASSSPSRRVNNEQFF
many,TRBJ2-2,TRBV29-1,.,TGCAGCGTTGAAGATCTTGGGGGGAACACCGGGGAGCTGTTTTTT,CSVEDLGGNTGELFF
few,TRBJ1-4,TRBV28,TRBD1,TGTGCCAGCAGCCTAGGAGGGGGCTTTAATGAAAAACTGTTTTTT,CASSLGGGFNEKLFF
many,TRBJ2-7,TRBV10-3,.,TGTGCCATCAGTACGGACTGGTACGAGCAGTACTTC,CAISTDWYEQYF
many,TRBJ2-1,TRBV7-2,TRBD2,TGTGCCAGCAGCCATCTTCTCCGAGCGGGAGGGTCCAATGAGCAGTTCTTC,CASSHLLRAGGSNEQFF
.,TRBJ1-1,TRBV12-3/TRBV12-4,TRBD1,TGTGCCAGCAGTTACGAGGTGGACAGGGTAGCGCGTGGCACTGAAGCTTTCTTT,CASSYEVDRVARGTEAFF
many,TRBJ1-2,TRBV12-3/TRBV12-4,.,TGTGCCAGCAGTCCCGACTCGGACTATGGCTACACCTTC,CASSPDSDYGYTF
.,TRBJ2-7,TRBV3-1,TRBD1,TGTGCCAGCAGCCAGGGACAGGGGGCAGGCTACGAGCAGTACTTC,CASSQGQGAGYEQYF
many,TRBJ1-1,TRBV7-9,TRBD1,TGTGCCAGCAGCCCCCGGGACAGAGTGAACACTGAAGCTTTCTTT,CASSPRDRVNTEAFF
many,TRBJ2-6,TRBV5-1,.,TGCGCCAGCAGCTTGGTTGAGTCTGGGGCCAACGTCCTGACTTTC,CASSLVESGANVLTF
few,TRBJ2-5,TRBV6-5,.,TGTGCCAGCAGCCCTACGGCCCCCCATGGGACCCAGTACTTC,CASSPTAPHGTQYF